This paragraph covers one T cell receptor beta chain sequence. It has no known antigen specificity. No qualities accompany the bases; no much larger clone lies one base away. Whole blood was collected in K2EDTA tubes by collaborating institutions according to the institutions' own protocols. For TCRbeta analysis, collaborators shipped samples in one of three forms: frozen whole blood, isolated PBMCs, or DNA extracted from either of those sample types. The data belong to a study of blood T cell repertoires in COVID-19 (TCRdb year 2020). With regard to the full study: Samples covering the acute and convalescent phases of COVID-19 were provided by collaborators in the United States, Italy and Spain. The material from the prospective study consisted of cDNA or gDNA derived from T cells, B-cell-depleted T cells, or PBMCs. Deeply sampled blood TCRbeta repertoires from subjects exposed to, actively infected with, or recovered from COVID-19 were included in the dataset. The repertoires were made available in a free public database intended to serve as a resource for research on the immune response to SARS-CoV-2. Samples were obtained from the ongoing ImmuneRACE study (first 160 participants) and from some 1,200 subjects provided by 6 global collaborators. Sample metadata almost always included a de-identified subject ID, COVID-19 status, age in years and sex. HLA class I and class II types, where available, came from metadata supplied by the sample provider rather than from assay-based typing. Points the paper makes about the study in general: The amount of clinical and demographic metadata varied by source and participant and was provided uncurated.

TCRbeta CDR3 regions were amplified from genomic DNA using the immunoSEQ Assay, a bias-controlled multiplex PCR. As for the authors' bioinformatics: The number of nucleated cells in each sample was estimated by amplification of reference gene primers within the assay. To quantify the absolute abundance of each unique TCRbeta CDR3 rearrangement, sequence reads were collapsed and filtered. For each sample, productive Simpson clonality was calculated by taking the square root of Simpson's diversity index across productive rearrangements. TCRdb provides this immuneACCESS table in a form limited to in-frame rearrangements. Some clones are lacking; in checked studies, under half of them reflect an unresolved V gene, and why the rest are absent is not known. V, J and clone size reflect that table, while D and trimming were determined from the DNA. The sample contains 200,000 to 250,000 clones, roughly nine tenths of them found a single time. Around 2.2% of the sample belongs to the ten largest clones.

CDR1 and CDR2 were assigned from the germline V gene (reference sequence) as GTSNPN and SVGIG. The CDR3, from cysteine to phenylalanine, totals 15 residues. The retained sequence is limited to the CDR3, 45 bases, with the frame set at the first base. After removal of 5 bases from V and 3 bases from J, the junction retains 7 bases not matched to a gene. Sequencing was carried out using peripheral blood. The chain was built from TRBV30 and TRBJ2-2, with 9 bases matching TRBD2. This TCR came from a woman aged 50 to 60 with acute or convalescent COVID-19. The CDR3 in this case is CAWDSLAGHTGELFF. The sequenced DNA is TGTGCCTGGGATAGTCTAGCGGGACACACCGGGGAGCTGTTTTTT.